This is a list of T cell receptor beta chains from one sample in a study of T-cell memory formation after mild COVID-19. A single record per CDR3 protein comes from TCRdb applying MiXCR to the 5' RACE reads. The sample has fewer than 200,000 distinct CDR3 sequences, about 21% seen once. The specimen was PBMCs or a T cell subset sorted from them (not recorded which). These receptors all stem from an adult woman who had mild COVID-19 (a few samples of this study predate the infection). Cell type and time point are not known. CDR3s include the opening cysteine and the closing phenylalanine or tryptophan. The order of the fields is J gene, V gene, clone size, D gene, CDR3 DNA, CDR3 protein. The D gene is left open where the match is weak. The size of a clone is reported for some rows only, either as once, few or many, or as a class for expanded clones.

TRBJ2-3	TRBV7-9	few	TRBD2	TGTGCCAGCAGCTCAGCGGGAGATGTAGATACGCAGTATTTT	CASSSAGDVDTQYF
TRBJ1-2	TRBV6-6	NA	NA	TGTGCCAGCAGCCAACAGGGATATCTTTATGGCTACACCTTC	CASSQQGYLYGYTF
TRBJ1-2	TRBV13	NA	NA	TGTGCCAGCAGCTTTTGGCAGACGACGAACTATGGCTACACCTTC	CASSFWQTTNYGYTF
TRBJ1-5	TRBV7-6	few	NA	TGTGCCAGCAGCTTGGGGCGAGGGGGAAATCAGCCCCAGCATTTT	CASSLGRGGNQPQHF
TRBJ2-1	TRBV20-1	NA	TRBD2	TGCAGTGCTAGGGAACCCGGGACTAGCGTCTACAATGAGCAGTTCTTC	CSAREPGTSVYNEQFF
TRBJ2-2	TRBV5-4	NA	NA	TGTGCCAGCAGCTCGGGGGACGGGGAGCTGTTTTTT	CASSSGDGELFF
TRBJ2-3	TRBV4-1	NA	TRBD1	TGCGCCAGCAGCCAGTTACCGACAGGGGGCAAGACAGATACGCAGTATTTT	CASSQLPTGGKTDTQYF
TRBJ1-5	TRBV15	few	NA	TGTGCCACCAGCAGAGATTGGGATCAGCCCCAGCATTTT	CATSRDWDQPQHF
TRBJ2-1	TRBV4-1	NA	TRBD2	TGCGCCAGCAGCCAAGATCAGGCTAGCGGGAGGGACAATGAGCAGTTCTTC	CASSQDQASGRDNEQFF
TRBJ2-3	TRBV21-1	few	NA	TGTGCCAGCAGCGAAAAATTGCAGACAGGGAGGTTAACAGATACGCAGTATTTT	CASSEKLQTGRLTDTQYF
TRBJ1-4	TRBV4-1	NA	NA	TGCGCCAGCAGCCCGCACAGGGCGAATGAAAAACTGTTTTTT	CASSPHRANEKLFF
TRBJ2-5	TRBV5-5	few	TRBD1	TGTGCCAGCAGCCGTACGACGGGACAGGGACTCCAAGAGACCCAGTACTTC	CASSRTTGQGLQETQYF
TRBJ1-6	TRBV4-3	NA	TRBD1	TGCGCCAGCAGCCCTACATCCGGGACAGGGGTCTCACCCCTCCACTTT	CASSPTSGTGVSPLHF
TRBJ2-5	TRBV12-3/TRBV12-4	NA	NA	TGTGCCAGCAGCCCTCCCCTAACGGATCAAGAGACCCAGTACTTC	CASSPPLTDQETQYF